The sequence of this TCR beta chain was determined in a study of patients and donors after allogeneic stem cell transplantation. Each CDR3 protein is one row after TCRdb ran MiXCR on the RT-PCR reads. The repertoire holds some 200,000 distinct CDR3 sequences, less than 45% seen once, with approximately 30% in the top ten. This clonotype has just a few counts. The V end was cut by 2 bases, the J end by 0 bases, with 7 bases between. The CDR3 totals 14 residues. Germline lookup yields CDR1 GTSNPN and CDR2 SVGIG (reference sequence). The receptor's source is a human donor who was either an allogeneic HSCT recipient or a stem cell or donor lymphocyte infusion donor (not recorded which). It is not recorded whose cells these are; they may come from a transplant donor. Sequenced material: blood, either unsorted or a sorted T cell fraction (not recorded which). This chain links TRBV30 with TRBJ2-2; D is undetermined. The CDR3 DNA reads TGTGCCTGGAGTTTGACTGCGAACACCGGGGAGCTGTTTTTT. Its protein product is CAWSLTANTGELFF.